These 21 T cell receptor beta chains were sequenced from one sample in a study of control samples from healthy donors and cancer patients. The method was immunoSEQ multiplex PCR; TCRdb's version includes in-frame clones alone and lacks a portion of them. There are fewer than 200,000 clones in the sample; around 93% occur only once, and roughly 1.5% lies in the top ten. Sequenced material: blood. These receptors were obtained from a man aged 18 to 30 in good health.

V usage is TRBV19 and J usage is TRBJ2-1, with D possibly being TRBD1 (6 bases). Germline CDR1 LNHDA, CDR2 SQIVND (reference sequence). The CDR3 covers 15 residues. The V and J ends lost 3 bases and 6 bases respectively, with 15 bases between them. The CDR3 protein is CASSIRGRWGNEQFF. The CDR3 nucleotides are TGTGCCAGTAGTATTAGGGGGAGATGGGGCAATGAGCAGTTCTTC.

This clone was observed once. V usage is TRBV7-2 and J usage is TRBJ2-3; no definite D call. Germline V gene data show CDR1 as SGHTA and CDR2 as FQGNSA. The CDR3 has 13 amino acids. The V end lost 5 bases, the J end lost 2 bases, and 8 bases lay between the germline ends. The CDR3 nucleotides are TGTGCCAGCAGCCGACGAATCACAGATACGCAGTATTTT. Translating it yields CASSRRITDTQYF.

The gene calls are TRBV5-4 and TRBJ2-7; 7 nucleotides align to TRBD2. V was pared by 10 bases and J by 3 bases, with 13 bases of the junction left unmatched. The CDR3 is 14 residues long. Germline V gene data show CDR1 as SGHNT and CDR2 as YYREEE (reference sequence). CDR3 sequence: CASREMGGGYEQYF. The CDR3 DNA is TGTGCCTCCCGCGAAATGGGCGGGGGCTACGAGCAGTACTTC.

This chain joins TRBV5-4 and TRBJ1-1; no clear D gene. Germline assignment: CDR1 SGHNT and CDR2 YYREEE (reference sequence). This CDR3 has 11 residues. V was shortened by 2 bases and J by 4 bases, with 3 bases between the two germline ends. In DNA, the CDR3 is TGTGCCAGCAGCTTTTCCACTGAAGCTTTCTTT. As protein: CASSFSTEAFF.

CDR3 region: CASSPRPDRTYEQYF. In DNA form, the CDR3 reads TGTGCCAGCAGCCCCAGACCGGACAGGACCTACGAGCAGTACTTC. The chain has TRBV9 and TRBJ2-7, with 7 bases matching TRBD1. V trimming: 4 bases; J trimming: 2 bases; junction bases outside the gene matches: 9. Germline CDR1 reads SGDLS; CDR2 reads YYNGEE. The CDR3 totals 15 residues.

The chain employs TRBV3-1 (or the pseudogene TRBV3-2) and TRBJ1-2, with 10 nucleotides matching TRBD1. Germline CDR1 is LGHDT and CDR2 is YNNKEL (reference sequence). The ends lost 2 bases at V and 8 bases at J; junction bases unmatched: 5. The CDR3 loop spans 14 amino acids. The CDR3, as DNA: TGTGCCAGCAGCCAATCGACAGGGGGCGTCGGCTACACCTTC. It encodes CASSQSTGGVGYTF.

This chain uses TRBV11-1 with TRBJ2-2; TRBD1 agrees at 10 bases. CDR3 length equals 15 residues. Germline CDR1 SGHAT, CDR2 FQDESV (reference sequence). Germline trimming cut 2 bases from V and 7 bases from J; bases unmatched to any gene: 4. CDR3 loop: CASSLRQGAIGELFF. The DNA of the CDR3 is TGTGCCAGCAGCTTAAGACAGGGGGCCATCGGGGAGCTGTTTTTT.

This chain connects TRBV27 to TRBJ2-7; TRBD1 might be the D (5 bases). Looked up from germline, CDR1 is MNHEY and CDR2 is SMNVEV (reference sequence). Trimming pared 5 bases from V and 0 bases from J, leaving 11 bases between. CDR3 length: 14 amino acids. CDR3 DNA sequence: TGTGCCAGCAGTACTCAGACAGACTCCTACGAGCAGTACTTC. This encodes CASSTQTDSYEQYF.

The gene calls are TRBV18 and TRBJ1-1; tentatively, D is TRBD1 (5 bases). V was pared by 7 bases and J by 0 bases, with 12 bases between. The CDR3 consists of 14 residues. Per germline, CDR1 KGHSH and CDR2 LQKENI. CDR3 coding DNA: TGTGCCAGCTTACCGGACAACATGAACACTGAAGCTTTCTTT. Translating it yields CASLPDNMNTEAFF. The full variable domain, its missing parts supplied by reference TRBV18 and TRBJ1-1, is NAGVMQNPRHLVRRRGQEARLRCSPMKGHSHVYWYRQLPEEGLKFMVYLQKENIIDESGMPKERFSAEFPKEGPSILRIQQVVRGDSAAYFCASLPDNMNTEAFFGQGTRLTVV.

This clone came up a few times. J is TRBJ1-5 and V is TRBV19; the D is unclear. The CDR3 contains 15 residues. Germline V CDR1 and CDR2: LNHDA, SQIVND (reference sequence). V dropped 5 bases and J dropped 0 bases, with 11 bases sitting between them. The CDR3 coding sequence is TGTGCCAGTAGTGAAGACGTCAATAGCAATCAGCCCCAGCATTTT. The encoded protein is CASSEDVNSNQPQHF.

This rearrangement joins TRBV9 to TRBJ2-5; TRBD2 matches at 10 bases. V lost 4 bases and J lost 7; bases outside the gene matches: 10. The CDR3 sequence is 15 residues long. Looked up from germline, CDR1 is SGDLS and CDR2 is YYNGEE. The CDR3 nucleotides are TGTGCCAGCAGCACAAGCGGGGGGGCCTTAATGACCCAGTACTTC. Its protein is CASSTSGGALMTQYF.

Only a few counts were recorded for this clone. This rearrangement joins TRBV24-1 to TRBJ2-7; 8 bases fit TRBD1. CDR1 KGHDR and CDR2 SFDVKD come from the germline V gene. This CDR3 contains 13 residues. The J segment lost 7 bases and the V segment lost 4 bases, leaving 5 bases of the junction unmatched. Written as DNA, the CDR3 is TGTGCCACCAGTGACCCTGACAGGGGTGAGCAGTACTTC. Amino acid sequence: CATSDPDRGEQYF.

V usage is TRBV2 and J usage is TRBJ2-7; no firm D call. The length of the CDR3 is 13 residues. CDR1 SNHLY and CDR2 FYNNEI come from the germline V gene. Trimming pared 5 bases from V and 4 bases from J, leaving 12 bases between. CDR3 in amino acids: CASSPGWGYEQYF. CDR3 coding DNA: TGTGCCAGCAGTCCGGGCTGGGGTTACGAGCAGTACTTC. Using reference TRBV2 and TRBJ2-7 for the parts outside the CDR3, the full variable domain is EPEVTQTPSHQVTQMGQEVILRCVPISNHLYFYWYRQILGQKVEFLVSFYNNEISEKSEIFDDQFSVERPDGSNFTLKIRSTKLEDSAMYFCASSPGWGYEQYFGPGTRLTVT.

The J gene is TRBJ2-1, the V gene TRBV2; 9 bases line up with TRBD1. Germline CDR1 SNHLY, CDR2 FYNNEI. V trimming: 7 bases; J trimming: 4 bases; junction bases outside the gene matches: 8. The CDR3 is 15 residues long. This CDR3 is CASTGRDREYNEQFF. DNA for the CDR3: TGTGCCAGCACTGGTCGGGACAGGGAGTACAATGAGCAGTTCTTC.

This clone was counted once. CDR3 DNA sequence: TGTGCCAGCAGCTTTGGGGGACGCAGATATGCCTACAATGAGCAGTTCTTC. Translated: CASSFGGRRYAYNEQFF. This sequence joins TRBV7-3 and TRBJ2-1, with D possibly called TRBD1 or TRBD2 (5 bases each). V gave up 3 bases and J gave up 2 bases, with 17 bases separating them. This CDR3 comprises 17 residues. Germline CDR1 reads SGHTA; CDR2 reads FQGTGA.

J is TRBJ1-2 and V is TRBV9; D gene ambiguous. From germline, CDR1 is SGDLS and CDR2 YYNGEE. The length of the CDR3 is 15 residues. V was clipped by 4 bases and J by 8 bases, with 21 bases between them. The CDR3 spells CASSPFPADGRGYTF. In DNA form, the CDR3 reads TGTGCCAGCAGCCCCTTCCCAGCGGATGGTCGGGGCTACACCTTC.

The CDR3 bases are TGCAGCGTTGAAGATGTAAGGGGCACTGAAGCTTTCTTT. It yields the protein CSVEDVRGTEAFF. The V gene is TRBV29-1, the J gene TRBJ1-1, with D possibly TRBD1 on 5 matching bases. This CDR3 has 13 amino acids. Trimming removed 0 bases at V and 4 bases at J, with 9 bases between. The germline CDR1 and CDR2 sequences are SQVTM and ANQGSEA.

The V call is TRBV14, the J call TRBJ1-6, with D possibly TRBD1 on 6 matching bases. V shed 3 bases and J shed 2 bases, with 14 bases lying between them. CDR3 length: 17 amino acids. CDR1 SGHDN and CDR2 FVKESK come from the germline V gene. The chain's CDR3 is CASSHIGGTAYNSPLHF. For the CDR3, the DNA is TGTGCCAGCAGCCATATAGGGGGGACCGCCTATAATTCACCCCTCCACTTT.

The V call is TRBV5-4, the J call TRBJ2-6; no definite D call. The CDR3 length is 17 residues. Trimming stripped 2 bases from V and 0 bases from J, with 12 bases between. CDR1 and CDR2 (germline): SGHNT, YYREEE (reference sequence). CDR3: CASSLHSGYSGANVLTF. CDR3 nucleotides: TGTGCCAGCAGCTTACACTCCGGTTACTCTGGGGCCAACGTCCTGACTTTC.

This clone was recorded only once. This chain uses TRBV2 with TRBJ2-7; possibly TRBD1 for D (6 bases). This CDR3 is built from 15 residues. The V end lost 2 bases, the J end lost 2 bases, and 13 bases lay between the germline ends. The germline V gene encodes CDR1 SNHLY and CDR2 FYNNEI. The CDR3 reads CASSERQGSPYEQYF. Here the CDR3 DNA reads TGTGCCAGCAGTGAACGGCAGGGGTCCCCCTACGAGCAGTACTTC.

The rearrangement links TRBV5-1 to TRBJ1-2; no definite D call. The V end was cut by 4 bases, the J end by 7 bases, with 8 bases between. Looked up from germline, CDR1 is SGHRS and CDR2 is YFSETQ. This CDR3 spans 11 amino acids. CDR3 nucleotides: TGCGCCAGCAGCATAAATGGTGGCTACACCTTC. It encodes CASSINGGYTF.